The 22 T cell receptor beta chains reported below all come from one sample, sequenced in a study of T cell responses to AZD1222 COVID-19 vaccine. Here immunoSEQ multiplex PCR was the method, and the copy in TCRdb shows in-frame clones only, minus some. This sample has 200,000 or so clones, with 80% to 95% found just once. The sequences come from peripheral blood, collected 28 days after the second AZD1222 dose. Source of these receptors: an adult who received the AZD1222 COVID-19 vaccine.

The chain has TRBV10-2 and TRBJ2-1; D is unclear. The CDR3 spans 13 residues. With 7 bases removed from V and 0 bases from J, the gap between germline ends came to 7 bases. Germline-derived CDR1 and CDR2 are WSHSY and SAAADI. As DNA, the CDR3 is TGCGCCAGCAAGGGCAGCTCCTACAATGAGCAGTTCTTC. It encodes CASKGSSYNEQFF.

V and J are TRBV7-9 and TRBJ1-5; no clear D. CDR3 length: 15 residues. Germline V gene sequence: CDR1 SEHNR, CDR2 FQNEAQ (reference sequence). V dropped 1 base and J dropped 4 bases, with 11 bases sitting between them. This CDR3 reads CASSLDRDLNQPQHF. The CDR3 region has the DNA TGTGCCAGCAGCTTAGATAGGGATTTGAATCAGCCCCAGCATTTT.

V gene TRBV28 combines with J gene TRBJ1-5; D unresolved. CDR1 is MDHEN and CDR2 is SYDVKM in the germline V gene. The CDR3 covers 15 residues. V was cut by 3 bases and J by 1 base, with 10 bases left in between. As DNA, the CDR3 is TGTGCCAGCAGTTTCGGAAGTTTAAGCAATCAGCCCCAGCATTTT. Protein sequence: CASSFGSLSNQPQHF.

The chain couples TRBV2 to TRBJ1-1; D might be TRBD1 (5 bases). Germline CDR1 reads SNHLY; CDR2 reads FYNNEI. The germline V and J ends were trimmed by 6 bases and 1 base, with 9 bases remaining between them. The CDR3 contains 13 residues. The CDR3 coding sequence is TGTGCCAGCAGGGACGACAGGAACACTGAAGCTTTCTTT. Protein sequence: CASRDDRNTEAFF.

Only one count was recorded for this clone. The rearrangement uses TRBV5-8 and TRBJ2-5; D is uncertain. The CDR3 consists of 13 residues. The V gene lost 1 base and the J gene lost 3 bases, with 7 bases spanning the gap. Per germline, CDR1 SGHTS and CDR2 YDEGEE. DNA of the CDR3: TGTGCCAGCAGCTTGTGGACGGAAGAGACCCAGTACTTC. This encodes CASSLWTEETQYF.

The V and J genes are TRBV5-4 and TRBJ2-3, with a weak D call TRBD1 (6 bases). The CDR3 has 14 amino acids. Between the trimmed V and J ends, which lost 2 bases and 0 bases, there was a span of 7 bases. The germline CDR1 and CDR2 sequences are SGHNT and YYREEE (reference sequence). DNA for the CDR3: TGTGCCAGCAGCTTACAGGGTAGCACAGATACGCAGTATTTT. Protein product: CASSLQGSTDTQYF.

The chain employs TRBV7-2 and TRBJ1-2; D gene ambiguous. The CDR3 sequence is 15 residues long. Trimming removed 5 bases from V and 2 bases from J, with 15 bases in between. Looked up from germline, CDR1 is SGHTA and CDR2 is FQGNSA. The CDR3 sequence is CASSVGIETNYGYTF. In DNA, the CDR3 is TGTGCCAGCAGCGTAGGAATTGAAACGAACTATGGCTACACCTTC.

V gene TRBV2 combines with J gene TRBJ1-1, with D uncertain. The CDR3 contains 13 residues. The germline gives CDR1 SNHLY, CDR2 FYNNEI. The ends were cut back, 5 bases at V and 5 bases at J, with 12 bases in the middle. CDR3 nucleotide sequence: TGTGCCAGCAGTCCGGCAGCGCGGACTGAAGCTTTCTTT. Translating gives CASSPAARTEAFF.

The V gene is TRBV24-1, the J gene TRBJ2-1, with D possibly matching TRBD1 (6 bases). The germline V and J ends were trimmed by 5 bases and 4 bases, with 11 bases remaining between them. CDR1 is KGHDR, CDR2 SFDVKD, per germline. The length of the CDR3 is 14 residues. The CDR3 is CATSVRDRYNEQFF. The CDR3 DNA reads TGTGCCACCAGTGTCCGCGACAGGTACAATGAGCAGTTCTTC.

The rearrangement uses TRBV5-5 and TRBJ2-6; TRBD1 might be the D (5 bases). In germline, CDR1 is SGHKS, CDR2 YYEKEE (reference sequence). Trimming removed 0 bases from V and 4 bases from J, with 14 bases in between. This CDR3 is 17 amino acids long. The chain's CDR3 is CASSLEWVGAGANVLTF. CDR3 nucleotide sequence: TGTGCCAGCAGCTTGGAGTGGGTAGGGGCGGGGGCCAACGTCCTGACTTTC.

The chain uses TRBV10-1 and TRBJ1-1; D is undetermined. V lost 2 bases and J 1 base, leaving 5 bases between the germline ends. Germline V gene sequence: CDR1 WNHNN, CDR2 SYGVQD (reference sequence). This CDR3 comprises 13 residues. The CDR3 region has the DNA TGCGCCAGCAGTGAGGGCCGGAACACTGAAGCTTTCTTT. It translates to CASSEGRNTEAFF.

This clone was observed once. The chain is built from TRBV28 and TRBJ2-2, with TRBD1 matching 8 bases. Germline assignment: CDR1 MDHEN and CDR2 SYDVKM. V trimming: 6 bases; J trimming: 5 bases; junction bases outside the gene matches: 8. CDR3 length: 15 amino acids. This CDR3 reads CASSATGGSTGELFF. CDR3 DNA: TGTGCCAGCAGCGCTACAGGGGGAAGTACCGGGGAGCTGTTTTTT. Full variable domain (outside the CDR3, taken from reference TRBV28 and TRBJ2-2): DVKVTQSSRYLVKRTGEKVFLECVQDMDHENMFWYRQDPGLGLRLIYFSYDVKMKEKGDIPEGYSVSREKKERFSLILESASTNQTSMYLCASSATGGSTGELFFGEGSRLTVL.

There are a few counts of this clone. V is TRBV7-6 and J is TRBJ1-6; 7 bases map to TRBD1. The V gene end was trimmed by 7 bases and the J gene end by 8 bases; junction bases not matched to a gene: 8. Germline assignment: CDR1 SGHVS and CDR2 FNYEAQ. This CDR3 region has 14 residues. CDR3 in amino acids: CASKTGDSDSPLHF. The CDR3 region has the DNA TGTGCCAGCAAAACGGGGGACAGTGATTCACCCCTCCACTTT.

The genes are TRBV3-1 (or the pseudogene TRBV3-2) and TRBJ2-7; TRBD1 might be the D (5 bases). The CDR3 totals 16 residues. V lost 1 base to trimming and J lost 3 bases, with 16 bases between them. Germline V gene data show CDR1 as LGHDT and CDR2 as YNNKEL (reference sequence). The CDR3 coding sequence is TGTGCCAGCAGCCAAGGTCTACAGGTTCGAAGCTACGAGCAGTACTTC. Translation gives CASSQGLQVRSYEQYF.

This chain connects TRBV13 to TRBJ1-5; D remains ambiguous. The CDR3 is 16 residues long. The germline V gene has CDR1 PRHDT and CDR2 FYEKMQ (reference sequence). V lost 0 bases and J lost 7, with 16 bases in between. CDR3 sequence: CASSLGVSRLGQPQHF. DNA for the CDR3: TGTGCCAGCAGCTTAGGGGTCTCCAGGCTTGGACAGCCCCAGCATTTT.

J is TRBJ2-7 and V is TRBV27; no reliable D call. Trimming stripped 5 bases from V and 2 bases from J, with 10 bases between. Germline CDR1 and CDR2: MNHEY and SMNVEV (reference sequence). This CDR3 has 13 residues. The CDR3 reads CASSPIVPYEQYF. CDR3 in DNA: TGTGCCAGCAGTCCCATCGTCCCCTACGAGCAGTACTTC.

The rearrangement joins TRBV18 to TRBJ1-2; no definite D call. The CDR3 loop spans 16 amino acids. Germline-derived CDR1 and CDR2 are KGHSH and LQKENI. Deletions cut 2 bases from V and 6 bases from J, with 19 bases between. DNA for the CDR3: TGTGCCAGCTCACCATCAATAGTTCCAAACATGGATGGCTACACCTTC. Translation gives CASSPSIVPNMDGYTF.

The chain carries TRBV18 and TRBJ1-4; 10 bases fit TRBD1. This CDR3 contains 14 residues. In germline, CDR1 is KGHSH, CDR2 LQKENI. The ends lost 8 bases at V and 6 bases at J; junction bases unmatched: 6. In DNA, the CDR3 is TGTGCCAGCACTAAGGGGACAGGGGATGAAAAACTGTTTTTT. Translation: CASTKGTGDEKLFF.

The chain links TRBV5-6 to TRBJ1-2, with a tentative D call TRBD1 (6 bases). Germline loops: CDR1 SGHDT, CDR2 YYEEEE. The length of the CDR3 is 17 residues. The V and J ends lost 0 bases and 7 bases respectively, with 22 bases between them. CDR3 DNA sequence: TGTGCCAGCAGCTTGGGCCCTAATTCGGGGGGCAGGCGTGGCTACACCTTC. It encodes CASSLGPNSGGRRGYTF.

This clone was observed a handful of times. The gene calls are TRBV7-2 and TRBJ2-7; 8 nucleotides line up with TRBD1. Per the germline V gene, CDR1 is SGHTA and CDR2 is FQGNSA. This CDR3 comprises 14 residues. The junction had 9 bases not matched to a gene; V was cut back by 5 bases and J by 6 bases. The CDR3 DNA is TGTGCCAGCAGCGAGCCGGGACAGGTCCTCGAGCAGTACTTC. Its translation: CASSEPGQVLEQYF.

The chain carries TRBV12-5 and TRBJ2-2; D not resolved. The CDR3 loop spans 14 amino acids. The V gene's germline CDR1 is LGHNT and CDR2 FRNRAP. V dropped 5 bases and J dropped 5 bases, with 12 bases sitting between them. CDR3 protein: CASGTISATGELFF. The CDR3 bases are TGTGCTAGTGGTACCATCTCTGCTACCGGGGAGCTGTTTTTT.

The sample holds one count of this clone. The chain employs TRBV7-2 and TRBJ2-7; TRBD2 matches 10 bases. This CDR3 region has 15 residues. Per germline, CDR1 SGHTA and CDR2 FQGNSA. V was clipped by 5 bases and J by 2 bases; unmatched bases: 6. The CDR3 DNA is TGTGCCAGCAGCGGGCGAGCGGGGGGGACCTACGAGCAGTACTTC. This sequence encodes CASSGRAGGTYEQYF. Looking up the rest from reference TRBV7-2 and TRBJ2-7 gives the full variable domain: GAGVSQSPSNKVTEKGKDVELRCDPISGHTALYWYRQSLGQGLEFLIYFQGNSAPDKSGLPSDRFSAERTGGSVSTLTIQRTQQEDSAVYLCASSGRAGGTYEQYFGPGTRLTVT.